Listed here is a single T cell receptor beta chain. Germline CDR1 and CDR2: SGHNT and YYREEE (reference sequence). V lost 1 base to trimming and J lost 9 bases, with 11 bases between them. The CDR3 has 14 amino acids. This sample is drawn from a study of blood T cell repertoires in COVID-19. At the level of the study: In each case, the material was cDNA or gDNA derived from T cells, B-cell-depleted T cells, or PBMCs.

Original processing methods: Using reference gene primer amplification, nucleated cell counts were estimated. Clones were sequenced by immunoSEQ multiplex PCR, and TCRdb holds only the in-frame ones, with some missing. Clone size and the V and J calls come from that table; the DNA yielded D and trimming. The repertoire holds approximately 170,000 clones, with less than 85% as singletons. This TCR was sampled from a woman younger than 45 who had recovered from COVID-19. Sequencing input: PBMCs or T cells enriched from blood (not recorded which). This rearrangement joins TRBV5-4 to TRBJ1-6; a weak D match, TRBD1 (5 bases). CDR3: CASSLRGSVSPLHF. CDR3 bases: TGTGCCAGCAGCTTGCGGGGGAGCGTTTCACCCCTCCACTTT.